Shown below are 6 T cell receptor beta chains from a single sample sequenced in a study of OX40 agonist ivuxolimab in advanced cancers. Profiled with immunoSEQ multiplex PCR; TCRdb holds only in-frame clones, not every one. The table lists tens of thousands of clones, approximately 79% of them singletons, with roughly 1.7% in the top ten. The sample here was CD4+ or CD8+ T cells sorted from blood, taken in a trial of the OX40 agonist ivuxolimab. The receptors originated from an adult with an advanced solid tumor such as melanoma, head and neck, liver or kidney cancer.

The chain recombines TRBV7-3 with TRBJ2-3, with 16 positions matching TRBD2. The ends lost 5 bases at V and 5 bases at J; junction bases unmatched: 4. The CDR3 totals 16 residues. Germline V gene lookup returns CDR1 SGHTA and CDR2 FQGTGA. Written as DNA, the CDR3 is TGTGCCAGCAGCAAGGGACTAGCGGGAGGGGAAGATACGCAGTATTTT. As protein: CASSKGLAGGEDTQYF.

The genes are TRBV19 and TRBJ2-4; weak D call: TRBD2 (5 bases). Germline V lookup: CDR1 LNHDA, CDR2 SQIVND (reference sequence). CDR3 length: 14 amino acids. The ends were cut back, 3 bases at V and 6 bases at J, with 12 bases in the middle. The CDR3 region is CASSITGNGNIQYF. CDR3 DNA: TGTGCCAGTAGTATTACCGGGAACGGAAACATTCAGTACTTC.

The genes are TRBV5-1 and TRBJ1-4; maybe TRBD1 (5 bases). V lost 3 bases and J lost 3, with 9 bases in between. The CDR3 loop spans 14 amino acids. Germline-derived CDR1 and CDR2 are SGHRS and YFSETQ. Here the CDR3 DNA reads TGCGCCAGCAGCTCCGGGACTTCTAATGAAAAACTGTTTTTT. Protein: CASSSGTSNEKLFF.

The chain couples TRBV11-3 to TRBJ1-1; no reliable D call. Germline assignment: CDR1 SGHNT and CDR2 YENEEA. This CDR3 spans 13 amino acids. Deletions cut 5 bases from V and 3 bases from J, with 10 bases between. This CDR3 reads CASSALRHTEAFF. The DNA for the CDR3 is TGTGCCAGCAGCGCCCTTCGTCACACTGAAGCTTTCTTT.

This clone was observed once. This chain joins TRBV11-3 and TRBJ2-1; D not resolved. Deletions cut 5 bases from V and 6 bases from J, with 11 bases between. The CDR3 is made up of 13 amino acids. Germline V lookup: CDR1 SGHNT, CDR2 YENEEA. DNA of the CDR3: TGTGCCAGCAGCCAGAACACTGTCAATGAGCAGTTCTTC. As protein: CASSQNTVNEQFF.

The genes are TRBV7-6 and TRBJ2-2; 9 bases match TRBD1. The CDR3 has 15 amino acids. J lost 6 bases, V lost 2 bases, and 4 bases had no gene match. The germline gives CDR1 SGHVS, CDR2 FNYEAQ. Written as DNA, the CDR3 is TGTGCCAGCAGCTTAACCCGACAGGGGGCCGGGGAGCTGTTTTTT. Amino acids: CASSLTRQGAGELFF.